The rows below give T cell receptor beta chains drawn from one sample of a study of blood T cell repertoires in COVID-19. Repertoires were generated with immunoSEQ multiplex PCR, while TCRdb's copy carries only in-frame clones and drops some. This table holds roughly 190,000 clones, under 90% found once. Input material: peripheral blood. These receptors originate from a human donor in a cohort sampled during active COVID-19. CDR3s leave out the opening cysteine and the closing phenylalanine or tryptophan. The D gene is left open where the match is weak.

D	V	J	CDR3
TRBD1	TRBV10-1	TRBJ1-2	ASSDGTGYGYT
.	TRBV5-1	TRBJ1-2	ASSLEQGFYGYT
.	TRBV12-3/TRBV12-4	TRBJ1-2	ASKGQRVDGYT
.	TRBV7-9	TRBJ1-5	ASSLGGLQPQH
TRBD2	TRBV28	TRBJ2-5	ASSTGTSGRETQY
TRBD1	TRBV9	TRBJ1-2	ASSAGTGGDNYGYT
.	TRBV30	TRBJ2-4	AWSTGPKNIQY
.	TRBV5-8	TRBJ1-4	ASSWQGRREKLF
TRBD1	TRBV2	TRBJ1-1	ASNLDGQGNTEAF
TRBD1	TRBV3-1/TRBV3-2	TRBJ1-4	ASRSDRGGEKLF
.	TRBV6-1	TRBJ1-2	ASSELAEGYGYT
.	TRBV7-9	TRBJ1-1	ASSPTGTNTEAF
.	TRBV3-1/TRBV3-2	TRBJ1-4	ASAYQGYKLF
.	TRBV2	TRBJ1-2	ASSVVRIFGYT
.	TRBV6-5	TRBJ1-5	ASSQNQPQH
TRBD1	TRBV6-5	TRBJ2-5	ASSQLQGRETQY
.	TRBV14	TRBJ1-1	ASSQGRSLGTFSPAF
.	TRBV9	TRBJ2-2	ASSVVGVSGELF
.	TRBV7-8	TRBJ2-3	ASSLAAAVATDTQY
.	TRBV4-1	TRBJ1-5	ASSHTRAGDQPQH
.	TRBV18	TRBJ1-5	ASSPRRNNQPQH
.	TRBV5-1	TRBJ2-3	ASSLRWTGTSTDTQY
TRBD2	TRBV28	TRBJ2-3	ASSFTSGIVDTQY
TRBD2	TRBV3-1/TRBV3-2	TRBJ2-1	ASSQGGLAGDDEQF
TRBD1	TRBV13	TRBJ1-3	ASSTGDSGNTIY
TRBD1	TRBV7-3	TRBJ2-6	ASSLITGGAGANVLT
TRBD1	TRBV6-5	TRBJ2-7	ASYGTGGPTYEQY
.	TRBV30	TRBJ1-2	AWNSQFYGYT
TRBD1	TRBV5-1	TRBJ2-2	ASSLVGQSNTGELF